This is a list of T cell receptor beta chains from one sample in a study of cytomegalovirus exposure and HLA in healthy donors. Method: immunoSEQ multiplex PCR; TCRdb's copy keeps in-frame clones and lacks some. The top ten clones hold about 2% of a sample with approximately 100,000 clones, around nine tenths of them seen once. The source material was PBMCs. These receptors were obtained from a woman younger than 35 in good health and CMV-seronegative. CDR3s include the opening cysteine and the closing phenylalanine or tryptophan. The D gene is left open where the match is weak. Rows may omit the clone size; those that give it use once, few, many or a size class.

clone_size: NA
v_call: TRBV29-1
d_call: TRBD2
j_call: TRBJ2-2
cdr3_aa: CSAGLALTGELFF
cdr3_nt: TGCAGCGCCGGACTAGCGCTTACCGGGGAGCTGTTTTTT

clone_size: once
v_call: TRBV7-8
d_call: NA
j_call: TRBJ2-2
cdr3_aa: CASSLAQGGWAGELFF
cdr3_nt: TGTGCCAGCAGCTTAGCGCAGGGGGGTTGGGCCGGGGAGCTGTTTTTT

clone_size: NA
v_call: TRBV10-3
d_call: TRBD2
j_call: TRBJ2-7
cdr3_aa: CAISESGSSGGARHEQYF
cdr3_nt: TGTGCCATCAGCGAGTCGGGTTCTAGCGGGGGGGCACGCCACGAGCAGTACTTC

clone_size: NA
v_call: TRBV18
d_call: NA
j_call: TRBJ2-1
cdr3_aa: CASSKGNEQFF
cdr3_nt: TGTGCCAGCTCAAAGGGGAATGAGCAGTTCTTC

clone_size: NA
v_call: TRBV5-6
d_call: NA
j_call: TRBJ2-5
cdr3_aa: CASSFYTGETQYF
cdr3_nt: TGTGCCAGCAGCTTTTACACGGGGGAGACCCAGTACTTC

clone_size: NA
v_call: TRBV2
d_call: NA
j_call: TRBJ1-1
cdr3_aa: CASKMEGMNTEAFF
cdr3_nt: TGTGCCAGCAAAATGGAGGGGATGAACACTGAAGCTTTCTTT

clone_size: NA
v_call: TRBV29-1
d_call: TRBD1
j_call: TRBJ1-1
cdr3_aa: CSVPSRGNEAFF
cdr3_nt: TGCAGCGTTCCGAGCAGGGGGAATGAAGCTTTCTTT

clone_size: once
v_call: TRBV7-9
d_call: TRBD1
j_call: TRBJ2-1
cdr3_aa: CASSLAGQIYNEQFF
cdr3_nt: TGTGCCAGCAGCTTAGCGGGACAGATTTACAATGAGCAGTTCTTC

clone_size: NA
v_call: TRBV30
d_call: NA
j_call: TRBJ2-3
cdr3_aa: CAWARDTFTDTQYF
cdr3_nt: TGTGCCTGGGCCCGGGACACATTCACAGATACGCAGTATTTT

clone_size: NA
v_call: TRBV5-4
d_call: TRBD2
j_call: TRBJ2-3
cdr3_aa: CASSPTSGSIGTDTQYF
cdr3_nt: TGTGCCAGCAGCCCCACTAGCGGGAGTATAGGCACAGATACGCAGTATTTT

clone_size: NA
v_call: TRBV7-8
d_call: TRBD1
j_call: TRBJ2-6
cdr3_aa: CASSLDGTGVGANVLTF
cdr3_nt: TGTGCCAGCAGCTTAGACGGGACAGGGGTTGGGGCCAACGTCCTGACTTTC

clone_size: once
v_call: TRBV27
d_call: TRBD2
j_call: TRBJ2-3
cdr3_aa: CASRASGSYTQYF
cdr3_nt: TGTGCCAGCAGGGCTAGCGGGAGCTATACGCAGTATTTT

clone_size: once
v_call: TRBV7-6
d_call: NA
j_call: TRBJ2-2
cdr3_aa: CASSSGQNTGELFF
cdr3_nt: TGTGCCAGCAGCTCCGGACAGAACACCGGGGAGCTGTTTTTT

clone_size: NA
v_call: TRBV7-2
d_call: TRBD2
j_call: TRBJ2-1
cdr3_aa: CASNPWGAGVSDEQFF
cdr3_nt: TGTGCCAGCAACCCCTGGGGAGCGGGGGTATCGGATGAGCAGTTCTTC

clone_size: NA
v_call: TRBV6-6
d_call: TRBD2
j_call: TRBJ2-1
cdr3_aa: CASSLLAGASYNEQFF
cdr3_nt: TGTGCCAGCAGCCTCCTAGCGGGGGCCTCCTACAATGAGCAGTTCTTC

clone_size: once
v_call: TRBV5-1
d_call: NA
j_call: TRBJ2-5
cdr3_aa: CASSLGVGVQETQYF
cdr3_nt: TGCGCCAGCAGCCTCGGAGTAGGAGTCCAAGAGACCCAGTACTTC

clone_size: NA
v_call: TRBV7-9
d_call: NA
j_call: TRBJ1-1
cdr3_aa: CASSQQGNTEAFF
cdr3_nt: TGTGCCAGCAGCCAACAGGGAAACACTGAAGCTTTCTTT

clone_size: NA
v_call: TRBV28
d_call: TRBD1
j_call: TRBJ1-1
cdr3_aa: CASSSLTGGQAFF
cdr3_nt: TGTGCCAGCAGTTCGCTGACAGGGGGTCAAGCTTTCTTT

clone_size: NA
v_call: TRBV5-1
d_call: TRBD1
j_call: TRBJ1-1
cdr3_aa: CASRQGAVNTEAFF
cdr3_nt: TGCGCCAGCAGACAGGGGGCCGTGAACACTGAAGCTTTCTTT

clone_size: NA
v_call: TRBV30
d_call: NA
j_call: TRBJ1-1
cdr3_aa: CAWRSGGASNTEAFF
cdr3_nt: TGTGCCTGGAGAAGTGGAGGGGCGTCGAACACTGAAGCTTTCTTT

clone_size: NA
v_call: TRBV27
d_call: TRBD2
j_call: TRBJ2-3
cdr3_aa: CASSLAGGDTQYF
cdr3_nt: TGTGCCAGCTCACTAGCGGGAGGAGATACGCAGTATTTT

clone_size: once
v_call: TRBV11-2
d_call: NA
j_call: TRBJ1-1
cdr3_aa: CASGDTNTEAFF
cdr3_nt: TGTGCCTCGGGGGATACGAACACTGAAGCTTTCTTT

clone_size: NA
v_call: TRBV6-4
d_call: NA
j_call: TRBJ2-1
cdr3_aa: CASSADFYNEQFF
cdr3_nt: TGTGCCAGCAGCGCCGACTTTTACAATGAGCAGTTCTTC

clone_size: NA
v_call: TRBV5-1
d_call: NA
j_call: TRBJ1-1
cdr3_aa: CASSLSQGITEAFF
cdr3_nt: TGCGCCAGCAGCTTGTCACAGGGAATCACTGAAGCTTTCTTT

clone_size: NA
v_call: TRBV18
d_call: TRBD2
j_call: TRBJ2-7
cdr3_aa: CASSPGLAGVSEQYF
cdr3_nt: TGTGCCAGCTCACCAGGCCTTGCGGGAGTATCCGAGCAGTACTTC

clone_size: NA
v_call: TRBV29-1
d_call: NA
j_call: TRBJ2-1
cdr3_aa: CSVDSRRNEQFF
cdr3_nt: TGCAGCGTTGACTCCCGGCGGAATGAGCAGTTCTTC

clone_size: NA
v_call: TRBV13
d_call: TRBD2
j_call: TRBJ2-3
cdr3_aa: CASSPGGSGNTDTQYF
cdr3_nt: TGTGCCAGCAGTCCGGGGGGTAGCGGGAACACAGATACGCAGTATTTT

clone_size: few
v_call: TRBV7-2
d_call: NA
j_call: TRBJ1-3
cdr3_aa: CASSFSDSRRNTIYF
cdr3_nt: TGTGCCAGCAGCTTCAGCGACAGCCGACGAAACACCATATATTTT

clone_size: NA
v_call: TRBV29-1
d_call: NA
j_call: TRBJ2-7
cdr3_aa: CSAASAYEQYF
cdr3_nt: TGCAGCGCCGCAAGCGCCTACGAGCAGTACTTC

clone_size: few
v_call: TRBV4-1
d_call: NA
j_call: TRBJ1-2
cdr3_aa: CASSHWAGARGYTF
cdr3_nt: TGCGCCAGCAGCCATTGGGCGGGGGCGCGAGGCTACACCTTC

clone_size: NA
v_call: TRBV30
d_call: TRBD1
j_call: TRBJ1-4
cdr3_aa: CAWRLNRGLSEKLFF
cdr3_nt: TGTGCCTGGCGGTTAAACAGGGGGCTTAGTGAAAAACTGTTTTTT

clone_size: NA
v_call: TRBV5-4
d_call: NA
j_call: TRBJ1-1
cdr3_aa: CASSLGSPLMNTEAFF
cdr3_nt: TGTGCCAGCAGCTTGGGATCCCCTCTAATGAACACTGAAGCTTTCTTT

clone_size: once
v_call: TRBV27
d_call: NA
j_call: TRBJ2-5
cdr3_aa: CASSRRNQETQYF
cdr3_nt: TGTGCCAGCTCTCGGCGGAACCAAGAGACCCAGTACTTC

clone_size: NA
v_call: TRBV9
d_call: NA
j_call: TRBJ1-6
cdr3_aa: CASSAIGGGGNSPLHF
cdr3_nt: TGTGCCAGCAGCGCAATTGGCGGTGGTGGGAATTCACCCCTCCACTTT

clone_size: NA
v_call: TRBV7-2
d_call: TRBD2
j_call: TRBJ2-3
cdr3_aa: CASSLARAGGTDTQYF
cdr3_nt: TGTGCCAGCAGCTTAGCGAGAGCGGGGGGGACAGATACGCAGTATTTT

clone_size: NA
v_call: TRBV7-2
d_call: TRBD1
j_call: TRBJ1-6
cdr3_aa: CASSLALGQAINSPLHF
cdr3_nt: TGTGCCAGCAGCTTAGCTTTGGGACAGGCGATCAATTCACCCCTCCACTTT